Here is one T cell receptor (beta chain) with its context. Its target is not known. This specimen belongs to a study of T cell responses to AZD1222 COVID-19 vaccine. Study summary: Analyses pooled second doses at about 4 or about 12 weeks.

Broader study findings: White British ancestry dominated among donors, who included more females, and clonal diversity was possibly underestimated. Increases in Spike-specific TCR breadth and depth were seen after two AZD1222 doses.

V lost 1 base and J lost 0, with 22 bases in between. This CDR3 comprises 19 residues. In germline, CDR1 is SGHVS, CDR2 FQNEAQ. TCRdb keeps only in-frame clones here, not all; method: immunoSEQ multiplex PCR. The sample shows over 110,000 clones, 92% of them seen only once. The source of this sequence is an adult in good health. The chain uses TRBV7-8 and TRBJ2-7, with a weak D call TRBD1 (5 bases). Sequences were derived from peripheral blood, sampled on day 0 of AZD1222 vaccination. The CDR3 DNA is TGTGCCAGCAGCTTAGTTTATGGGGCCCGCACGGCGCCCTCCTACGAGCAGTACTTC. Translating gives CASSLVYGARTAPSYEQYF.